Each of the 17 T cell receptor beta chains below was sequenced from the same sample in a study of shared clonotypes between healthy human individuals. Assay used: immunoSEQ multiplex PCR; TCRdb lists only in-frame clones, some missing. The profile shows about 770,000 clones, about two thirds of them singletons. Sequenced sample: memory CD4+ T cells sorted from blood. This sample's subset: CD45RA-negative fraction. These receptors were taken from a woman in her twenties or thirties in good health.

CDR3 DNA sequence: TGTGCCTGGAGTGTGAGCAGGGCGTCCTACGAGCAGTACTTC. Encoded protein: CAWSVSRASYEQYF. The chain links TRBV30 to TRBJ2-7, with D possibly being TRBD1 (5 bases). This CDR3 is 14 amino acids long. Germline V gene lookup returns CDR1 GTSNPN and CDR2 SVGIG (reference sequence). V dropped 0 bases and J dropped 1 base, with 10 bases sitting between them.

The rearrangement links TRBV28 to TRBJ1-5; a weak D match, TRBD1 (6 bases). Trimming cost V 5 bases and J 1 base, with 15 bases left between them. This CDR3 comprises 16 residues. CDR1 MDHEN and CDR2 SYDVKM come from the germline V gene. CDR3: CASSTHRAWSNQPQHF. DNA of the CDR3: TGTGCCAGCAGTACACACAGGGCGTGGAGCAATCAGCCCCAGCATTTT.

The chain combines TRBV11-2 with TRBJ2-2; TRBD1 agrees at 8 bases. This CDR3 has 15 amino acids. Unmatched junction bases numbered 9, after V lost 6 bases and J lost 6 bases. From germline, CDR1 is SGHAT and CDR2 FQNNGV. CDR3 sequence: CASSRPGQDSGELFF. The CDR3 DNA follows: TGTGCCAGCAGTCGACCGGGACAGGATTCCGGGGAGCTGTTTTTT.

The chain recombines TRBV29-1 with TRBJ1-5; TRBD1 is a possible D gene (5 bases). This CDR3 has 13 residues. Germline assignment: CDR1 SQVTM and CDR2 ANQGSEA. Trimming left V 3 bases short and J 6 bases short, with 12 bases between. The CDR3 region has the DNA TGCAGCGTTGATATGGGGGGAGGTCAGCCCCAGCATTTT. Translation: CSVDMGGGQPQHF.

The gene calls are TRBV29-1 and TRBJ2-7; tentative D call: TRBD2 (6 bases). V dropped 7 bases and J dropped 2 bases, with 15 bases sitting between them. Germline V gives CDR1 SQVTM, CDR2 ANQGSEA. The CDR3 contains 13 residues. CDR3 amino acids: CSAGGGPTYEQYF. CDR3 in DNA: TGCAGCGCCGGCGGAGGGCCGACCTACGAGCAGTACTTC.

V gene TRBV7-8 combines with J gene TRBJ1-5, with D unresolved. V was pared by 5 bases and J by 8 bases, with 13 bases between. The germline V gene has CDR1 SGHVS and CDR2 FQNEAQ. The CDR3 is 13 residues long. The CDR3 region is CASSGPSGEPQHF. The CDR3 DNA reads TGTGCCAGCAGCGGCCCCAGCGGGGAGCCCCAGCATTTT.

This clone showed up just a few times. CDR3 DNA sequence: TGTGCCAGCAGTTACCCGAACACCGGGGAGCTGTTTTTT. Its translation is CASSYPNTGELFF. The V call is TRBV6-6, the J call TRBJ2-2; D gene uncertain. V was cut by 2 bases and J by 0 bases, with 1 base left in between. Germline-derived CDR1 and CDR2 are MNHNY and SVGAGI (reference sequence). The CDR3 extends over 13 amino acids.

This clone has just a few counts. V is TRBV5-8 and J is TRBJ1-2; 7 nucleotides agree with TRBD1. Unmatched junction bases numbered 5, after V lost 5 bases and J lost 4 bases. Germline CDR1 reads SGHTS; CDR2 reads YDEGEE. The CDR3 is 13 residues long. CDR3 nucleotide sequence: TGTGCCAGCAGGCGACAGGGCAGCTATGGCTACACCTTC. As protein: CASRRQGSYGYTF.

The chain couples TRBV27 to TRBJ2-7; 8 positions agree with TRBD2. CDR3 length equals 15 residues. Germline lookup yields CDR1 MNHEY and CDR2 SMNVEV (reference sequence). Germline trimming cut 4 bases from V and 2 bases from J; bases unmatched to any gene: 7. The CDR3 here is CASSYGGGLTYEQYF. CDR3 in DNA: TGTGCCAGCAGTTACGGGGGGGGGTTAACCTACGAGCAGTACTTC.

The rearrangement links TRBV15 to TRBJ2-3; 11 bases align to TRBD2. Germline CDR1 reads LNHNV; CDR2 reads YYDKDF (reference sequence). CDR3 length: 18 residues. After removal of 5 bases from V and 4 bases from J, the junction contained 14 bases not matched to a gene. This CDR3 reads CATSWQTTSGSFSDTQYF. In nucleotides, the CDR3 is TGTGCCACCAGCTGGCAAACTACTAGCGGGAGTTTTTCAGATACGCAGTATTTT.

The V call is TRBV6-1, the J call TRBJ2-7; 8 bases align to TRBD2. The CDR3 extends over 14 amino acids. V lost 5 bases, J lost 0 bases, and 3 bases stayed unmatched. CDR1 and CDR2 from the germline V gene are MNHNS and SASEGT. The CDR3 DNA is TGTGCCAGCAGTCGGGAGGGCCGCTCCTACGAGCAGTACTTC. Encoded protein: CASSREGRSYEQYF.

This clone was recorded a few times. Other DNA sequences in this specimen translate into the identical CDR3. V gene TRBV7-2 combines with J gene TRBJ1-1; 7 bases line up with TRBD1. The CDR3 extends over 13 amino acids. V lost 4 bases to trimming and J lost 4 bases; unmatched junction nucleotides: 3. Per germline, CDR1 SGHTA and CDR2 FQGNSA. CDR3 amino acids: CASSSQGRTEAFF. For the CDR3, the DNA is TGTGCCAGCAGCTCACAGGGGCGCACTGAAGCTTTCTTT.

V is TRBV5-1 and J is TRBJ1-4, with 12 positions matching TRBD1. CDR3 length: 17 residues. V shed 4 bases, J shed 4 bases, and the junction held 8 bases outside the gene matches. The germline V gene has CDR1 SGHRS and CDR2 YFSETQ. The CDR3 nucleotides are TGCGCCAGCAGCCCGGGACAGGGGGCGCATAGTAATGAAAAACTGTTTTTT. Residues: CASSPGQGAHSNEKLFF.

This clone was detected only once. This CDR3 is also generated by other DNA sequences in the sample. The gene calls are TRBV18 and TRBJ1-5; no definite D call. Trimming took 6 bases from V and 2 from J, leaving 11 bases between them. The CDR3 is 14 amino acids. CDR1 is KGHSH and CDR2 is LQKENI in the germline V gene. This chain's CDR3 is CASSPGLGNQPQHF. CDR3 DNA sequence: TGTGCCAGCTCCCCGGGATTAGGCAATCAGCCCCAGCATTTT.

J is TRBJ1-2 and V is TRBV18; 9 nucleotides match TRBD1. CDR3 length: 15 amino acids. The trim removed 2 bases at V and 4 bases at J, leaving 5 bases unmatched. CDR1 and CDR2 from the germline V gene are KGHSH and LQKENI. CDR3 amino acids: CASSPGTGHLYGYTF. CDR3 nucleotides: TGTGCCAGCTCACCAGGGACAGGGCATCTCTATGGCTACACCTTC.

This clone appeared many times. The chain recombines TRBV6-1 with TRBJ2-7; D gene uncertain. Germline values: CDR1 MNHNS, CDR2 SASEGT. The CDR3 is 12 amino acids. V shed 4 bases and J shed 3 bases, with 7 bases lying between them. CDR3 amino acids: CASSVDGYEQYF. CDR3 DNA: TGTGCCAGCAGTGTCGACGGCTACGAGCAGTACTTC.

The CDR3 region has the DNA TGTGCCTGGAGTGTACTAGCGGGATTCATGTATGAGCAGTTCTTC. Its translation is CAWSVLAGFMYEQFF. This chain links TRBV30 with TRBJ2-1; 10 nucleotides line up with TRBD2. V was clipped by 0 bases and J by 8 bases; unmatched bases: 7. The CDR3 is 15 residues long. The germline gives CDR1 GTSNPN, CDR2 SVGIG (reference sequence).